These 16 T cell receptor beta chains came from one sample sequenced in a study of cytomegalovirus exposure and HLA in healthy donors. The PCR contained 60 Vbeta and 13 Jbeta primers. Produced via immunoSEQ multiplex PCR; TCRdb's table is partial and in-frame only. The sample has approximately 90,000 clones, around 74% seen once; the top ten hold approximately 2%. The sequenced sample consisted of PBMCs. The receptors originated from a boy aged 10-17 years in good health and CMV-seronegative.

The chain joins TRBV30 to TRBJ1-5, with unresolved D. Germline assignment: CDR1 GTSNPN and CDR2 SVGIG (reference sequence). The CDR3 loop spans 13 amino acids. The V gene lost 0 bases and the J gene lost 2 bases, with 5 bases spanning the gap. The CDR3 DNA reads TGTGCCTGGAGTGTAGTAGGCAATCAGCCCCAGCATTTT. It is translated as CAWSVVGNQPQHF.

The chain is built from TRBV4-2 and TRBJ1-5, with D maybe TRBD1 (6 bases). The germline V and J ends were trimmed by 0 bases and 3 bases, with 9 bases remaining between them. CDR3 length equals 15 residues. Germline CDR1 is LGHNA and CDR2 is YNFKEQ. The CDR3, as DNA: TGTGCCAGCAGCCAAGAGCAGGGGTTCAATCAGCCCCAGCATTTT. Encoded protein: CASSQEQGFNQPQHF.

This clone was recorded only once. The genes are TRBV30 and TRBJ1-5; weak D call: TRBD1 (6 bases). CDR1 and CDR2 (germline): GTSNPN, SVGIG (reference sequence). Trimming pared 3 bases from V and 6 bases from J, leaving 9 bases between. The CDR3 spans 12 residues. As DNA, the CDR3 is TGTGCCTGGAGACAGGGAGCTCAGCCCCAGCATTTT. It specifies CAWRQGAQPQHF.

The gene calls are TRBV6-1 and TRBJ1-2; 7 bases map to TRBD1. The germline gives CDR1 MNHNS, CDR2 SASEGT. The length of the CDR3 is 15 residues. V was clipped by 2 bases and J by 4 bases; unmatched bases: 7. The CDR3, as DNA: TGTGCCAGCAGTGAATATTCGGGACAGAGCTATGGCTACACCTTC. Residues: CASSEYSGQSYGYTF.

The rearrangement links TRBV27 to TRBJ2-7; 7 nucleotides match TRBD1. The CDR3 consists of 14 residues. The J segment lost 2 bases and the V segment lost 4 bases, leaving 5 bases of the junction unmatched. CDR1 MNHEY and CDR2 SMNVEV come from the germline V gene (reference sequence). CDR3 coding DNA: TGTGCCAGCAGTTGGACAGGCCTAACCTACGAGCAGTACTTC. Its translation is CASSWTGLTYEQYF.

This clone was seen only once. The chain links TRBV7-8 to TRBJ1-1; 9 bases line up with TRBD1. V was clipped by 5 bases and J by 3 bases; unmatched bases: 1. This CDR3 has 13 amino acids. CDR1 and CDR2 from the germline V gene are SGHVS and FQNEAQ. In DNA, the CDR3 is TGTGCCAGCAGCCGGACAGGGGACACTGAAGCTTTCTTT. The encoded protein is CASSRTGDTEAFF.

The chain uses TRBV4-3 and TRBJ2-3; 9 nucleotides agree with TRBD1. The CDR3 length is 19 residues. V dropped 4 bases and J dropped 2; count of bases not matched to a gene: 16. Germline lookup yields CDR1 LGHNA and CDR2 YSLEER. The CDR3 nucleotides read TGCGCCAGCAGCCGAACGGGGATCCTGGGACAGGGAAACACAGATACGCAGTATTTT. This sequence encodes CASSRTGILGQGNTDTQYF.

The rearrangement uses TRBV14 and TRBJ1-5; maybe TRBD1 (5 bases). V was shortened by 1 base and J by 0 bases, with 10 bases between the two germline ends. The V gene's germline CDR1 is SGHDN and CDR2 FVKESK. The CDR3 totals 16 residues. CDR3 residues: CASSQVGGNSNQPQHF. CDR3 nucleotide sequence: TGTGCCAGCAGCCAAGTGGGGGGGAATAGCAATCAGCCCCAGCATTTT.

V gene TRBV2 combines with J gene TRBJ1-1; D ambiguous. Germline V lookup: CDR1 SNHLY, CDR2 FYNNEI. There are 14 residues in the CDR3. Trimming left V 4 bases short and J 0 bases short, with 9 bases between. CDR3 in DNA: TGTGCCAGCAGTGCGAGAATTATGAACACTGAAGCTTTCTTT. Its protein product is CASSARIMNTEAFF.

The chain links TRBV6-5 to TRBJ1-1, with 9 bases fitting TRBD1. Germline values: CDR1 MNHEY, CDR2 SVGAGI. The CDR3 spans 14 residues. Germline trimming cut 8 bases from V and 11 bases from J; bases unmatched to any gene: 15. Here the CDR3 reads CASRGQGTSTVAFF. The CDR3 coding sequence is TGTGCCAGCCGAGGACAGGGGACTTCCACTGTGGCTTTCTTT.

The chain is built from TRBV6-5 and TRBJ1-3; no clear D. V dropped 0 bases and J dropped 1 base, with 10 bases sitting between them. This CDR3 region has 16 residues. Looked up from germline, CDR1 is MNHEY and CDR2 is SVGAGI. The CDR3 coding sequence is TGTGCCAGCAGTTACTCGAGGAGCCAATCTGGAAACACCATATATTTT. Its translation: CASSYSRSQSGNTIYF.

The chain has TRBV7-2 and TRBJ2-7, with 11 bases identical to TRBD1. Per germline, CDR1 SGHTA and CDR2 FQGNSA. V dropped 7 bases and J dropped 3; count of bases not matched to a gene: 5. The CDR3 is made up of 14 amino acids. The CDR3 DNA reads TGTGCCAGCACCCACGGGACAGGGGGCTACGAGCAGTACTTC. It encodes CASTHGTGGYEQYF.

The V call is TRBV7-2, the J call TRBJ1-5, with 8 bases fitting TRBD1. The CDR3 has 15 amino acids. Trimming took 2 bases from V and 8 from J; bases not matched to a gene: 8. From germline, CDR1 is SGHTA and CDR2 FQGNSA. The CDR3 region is CASSLTTGVFEPQHF. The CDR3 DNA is TGTGCCAGCAGCTTAACGACAGGGGTATTTGAGCCCCAGCATTTT.

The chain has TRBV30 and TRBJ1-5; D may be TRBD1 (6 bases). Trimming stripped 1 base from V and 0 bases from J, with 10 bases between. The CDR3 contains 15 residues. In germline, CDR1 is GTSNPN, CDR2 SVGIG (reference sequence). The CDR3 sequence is CAWSGVDSSNQPQHF. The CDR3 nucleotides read TGTGCCTGGAGTGGAGTGGACAGTAGCAATCAGCCCCAGCATTTT.

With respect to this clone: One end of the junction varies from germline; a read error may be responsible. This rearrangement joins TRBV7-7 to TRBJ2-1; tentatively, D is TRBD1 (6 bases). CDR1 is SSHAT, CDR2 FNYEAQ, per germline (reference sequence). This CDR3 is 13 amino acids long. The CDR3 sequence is CASSLGEGGEQFF. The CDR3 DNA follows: TGTGCTAGCAGCTTAGGAGAAGGGGGTGAGCAGTTCTTC.

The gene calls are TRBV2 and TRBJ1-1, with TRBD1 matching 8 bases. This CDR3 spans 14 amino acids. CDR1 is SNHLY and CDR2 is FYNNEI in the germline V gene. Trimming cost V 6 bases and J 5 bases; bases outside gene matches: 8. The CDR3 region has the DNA TGTGCCAGCAGGGTGGACAGGGTCGGTACTGAAGCTTTCTTT. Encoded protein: CASRVDRVGTEAFF.